This is a list of T cell receptor beta chains from one sample in a study of early T cells in non-severe SARS-CoV-2 infection. TCRdb re-derived calls from the 5' RACE reads in MiXCR, one entry per CDR3 protein. Of about 45,000 distinct CDR3 sequences detected, approximately 10% appear once; the ten largest clones hold 21%. Sequenced: whole blood. The receptors were sampled from an adult who was a healthcare worker with PCR-confirmed SARS-CoV-2 infection or an uninfected control (not recorded which). Each CDR3 is given with its conserved first and last residue. D genes are given only for firm matches. The size field is filled for only some rows; it gives once, few, many or a size class.

J gene: TRBJ2-6; clone size: many; D gene: TRBD1; V gene: TRBV20-1; CDR3 protein: CSARGDRAGANVLTF; CDR3 DNA: TGCAGTGCTAGAGGGGACAGGGCTGGGGCCAACGTCCTGACTTTC
J gene: TRBJ2-1; clone size: many; D gene: -; V gene: TRBV10-3; CDR3 protein: CAISATQGDSVRYNEQFF; CDR3 DNA: TGTGCCATCAGTGCTACACAGGGAGATAGTGTTCGCTACAATGAGCAGTTCTTC
J gene: TRBJ2-2; clone size: many; D gene: TRBD1; V gene: TRBV12-3/TRBV12-4; CDR3 protein: CASRPNRGRGELFF; CDR3 DNA: TGTGCCAGCAGACCCAACAGGGGGCGCGGGGAGCTGTTTTTT
J gene: TRBJ2-1; clone size: many; D gene: TRBD2; V gene: TRBV7-9; CDR3 protein: CASSSPGLPYNEQFF; CDR3 DNA: TGTGCCAGCAGCTCCCCGGGACTACCTTACAATGAGCAGTTCTTC
J gene: TRBJ2-3; clone size: few; D gene: TRBD2; V gene: TRBV6-2/TRBV6-3; CDR3 protein: CASSYEPSGSLFHADTQYF; CDR3 DNA: TGTGCCAGCAGTTACGAACCTAGCGGGAGTCTCTTCCACGCAGATACGCAGTATTTT
J gene: TRBJ1-2; clone size: -; D gene: -; V gene: TRBV10-3; CDR3 protein: CATQRDDGYTF; CDR3 DNA: TGTGCCACCCAACGAGACGACGGCTACACCTTC
J gene: TRBJ2-7; clone size: -; D gene: -; V gene: TRBV7-9; CDR3 protein: CASSHAGPHEQYF; CDR3 DNA: TGTGCCAGCAGTCATGCAGGGCCCCACGAGCAGTACTTC
J gene: TRBJ2-1; clone size: many; D gene: TRBD1; V gene: TRBV19; CDR3 protein: CASKGSTGHNEQFF; CDR3 DNA: TGTGCCAGTAAGGGGTCGACAGGGCACAATGAGCAGTTCTTC
J gene: TRBJ2-1; clone size: few; D gene: TRBD1; V gene: TRBV12-3/TRBV12-4; CDR3 protein: CASSFPHRGNEQFF; CDR3 DNA: TGTGCCAGCAGTTTCCCACACAGGGGCAATGAGCAGTTCTTC
J gene: TRBJ2-4; clone size: many; D gene: -; V gene: TRBV19; CDR3 protein: CASSIDPENIQYF; CDR3 DNA: TGTGCCAGTAGTATAGACCCGGAGAACATTCAGTACTTC
J gene: TRBJ1-5; clone size: few; D gene: -; V gene: TRBV6-1; CDR3 protein: CASSEALQKDQPQHF; CDR3 DNA: TGTGCCAGCAGTGAAGCGCTTCAGAAAGATCAGCCCCAGCATTTT
J gene: TRBJ2-7; clone size: many; D gene: -; V gene: TRBV10-3; CDR3 protein: CAISESTDSYEQYF; CDR3 DNA: TGTGCCATCAGTGAGTCGACGGACTCCTACGAGCAGTACTTC
J gene: TRBJ2-5; clone size: -; D gene: -; V gene: TRBV3-1; CDR3 protein: CASSAQGIQETQYF; CDR3 DNA: TGTGCCAGCAGCGCTCAGGGAATCCAAGAGACCCAGTACTTC
J gene: TRBJ2-2; clone size: few; D gene: -; V gene: TRBV10-3; CDR3 protein: CAIQENTGELFF; CDR3 DNA: TGTGCCATACAGGAGAACACCGGGGAGCTGTTTTTT
J gene: TRBJ2-1; clone size: many; D gene: -; V gene: TRBV6-6; CDR3 protein: CASVQSSYNEQFF; CDR3 DNA: TGTGCCAGCGTACAGAGCTCCTACAATGAGCAGTTCTTC
J gene: TRBJ2-1; clone size: few; D gene: -; V gene: TRBV29-1; CDR3 protein: CSVGGPSSYNEQFF; CDR3 DNA: TGCAGCGTTGGGGGGCCCAGCTCCTACAATGAGCAGTTCTTC
J gene: TRBJ2-7; clone size: many; D gene: -; V gene: TRBV28; CDR3 protein: CATHSSYEQYF; CDR3 DNA: TGTGCCACCCACAGTTCCTACGAGCAGTACTTC
J gene: TRBJ2-7; clone size: -; D gene: -; V gene: TRBV7-8; CDR3 protein: CASSHGATSPEQYF; CDR3 DNA: TGTGCCAGCAGCCACGGGGCCACTTCACCCGAGCAGTACTTC
J gene: TRBJ1-2; clone size: -; D gene: -; V gene: TRBV6-1; CDR3 protein: CAHYSAVLDKNYGYTF; CDR3 DNA: TGTGCCCATTACTCCGCAGTACTGGATAAAAACTATGGCTACACCTTC
J gene: TRBJ2-3; clone size: many; D gene: TRBD2; V gene: TRBV7-9; CDR3 protein: CASSPTSSTQYF; CDR3 DNA: TGTGCCAGCAGCCCGACTAGCAGCACGCAGTATTTT
J gene: TRBJ1-1; clone size: many; D gene: -; V gene: TRBV7-6; CDR3 protein: CASSLGGATEAFF; CDR3 DNA: TGTGCCAGCAGCTTAGGCGGGGCCACTGAAGCTTTCTTT
J gene: TRBJ2-1; clone size: many; D gene: TRBD1; V gene: TRBV27; CDR3 protein: CASSLSAGQGYNEQFF; CDR3 DNA: TGTGCCAGCAGTTTATCGGCGGGACAGGGGTACAATGAGCAGTTCTTC
J gene: TRBJ1-5; clone size: many; D gene: -; V gene: TRBV28; CDR3 protein: CASTPGGSNQPQHF; CDR3 DNA: TGTGCCAGCACCCCGGGGGGCAGCAATCAGCCCCAGCATTTT
J gene: TRBJ2-7; clone size: -; D gene: TRBD2; V gene: TRBV29-1; CDR3 protein: CSVEERREGAEQYF; CDR3 DNA: TGCAGCGTTGAAGAGCGGCGGGAGGGCGCCGAGCAGTACTTC
J gene: TRBJ2-1; clone size: -; D gene: TRBD2; V gene: TRBV7-8; CDR3 protein: CASSLVASGYSYNEQFF; CDR3 DNA: TGTGCCAGCAGCTTAGTGGCTAGCGGATACTCCTACAATGAGCAGTTCTTC
J gene: TRBJ2-7; clone size: many; D gene: TRBD1; V gene: TRBV3-1; CDR3 protein: CATSYSTGTGSYEQYF; CDR3 DNA: TGTGCCACCTCCTACTCCACCGGGACAGGGTCCTACGAGCAGTACTTC
J gene: TRBJ2-1; clone size: few; D gene: -; V gene: TRBV27; CDR3 protein: CASSLSGSYEQFF; CDR3 DNA: TGTGCCAGCAGTTTATCTGGCAGTTATGAGCAGTTCTTC
J gene: TRBJ2-7; clone size: many; D gene: -; V gene: TRBV10-3; CDR3 protein: CAISPNLLAYEQYF; CDR3 DNA: TGTGCCATCAGTCCTAACCTCCTGGCCTACGAGCAGTACTTC
J gene: TRBJ1-1; clone size: many; D gene: -; V gene: TRBV27; CDR3 protein: CASSPQREGLRTEAFF; CDR3 DNA: TGTGCCAGCAGTCCCCAGCGGGAAGGGCTACGAACTGAAGCTTTCTTT
J gene: TRBJ2-7; clone size: many; D gene: -; V gene: TRBV28; CDR3 protein: CASTSGTLTIAGDEQYF; CDR3 DNA: TGTGCCAGCACCTCGGGGACCCTAACAATAGCCGGGGACGAGCAGTACTTC
J gene: TRBJ2-7; clone size: -; D gene: TRBD1; V gene: TRBV18; CDR3 protein: CASSPIPRDRVVYEQYF; CDR3 DNA: TGTGCCAGCTCACCTATCCCGCGGGACAGGGTCGTCTACGAGCAGTACTTC
J gene: TRBJ2-2; clone size: many; D gene: -; V gene: TRBV11-2; CDR3 protein: CASSWAPPWGNTGELFF; CDR3 DNA: TGTGCCAGCAGCTGGGCCCCCCCTTGGGGGAACACCGGGGAGCTGTTTTTT
J gene: TRBJ1-1; clone size: few; D gene: -; V gene: TRBV16; CDR3 protein: CASSQSAGNTEAFF; CDR3 DNA: TGTGCCAGCAGCCAATCGGCAGGGAACACTGAAGCTTTCTTT
J gene: TRBJ2-2; clone size: -; D gene: -; V gene: TRBV6-6; CDR3 protein: CASSPFGQNAGGELFF; CDR3 DNA: TGTGCCAGCAGCCCCTTCGGCCAAAATGCCGGGGGGGAGCTGTTTTTT
J gene: TRBJ2-6; clone size: -; D gene: -; V gene: TRBV28; CDR3 protein: CASSSHIRRTSGANVLTF; CDR3 DNA: TGTGCCAGCAGTTCTCACATACGACGGACCTCTGGGGCCAACGTCCTGACTTTC
J gene: TRBJ1-1; clone size: few; D gene: -; V gene: TRBV11-2; CDR3 protein: CASSPPGRGTEAFF; CDR3 DNA: TGTGCCAGCAGCCCGCCAGGCCGGGGCACTGAAGCTTTCTTT
J gene: TRBJ2-3; clone size: medium-sized; D gene: -; V gene: TRBV11-2; CDR3 protein: CASSRDRTDWYF; CDR3 DNA: TGTGCCAGCAGCCGGGACCGCACCGACTGGTATTTT
J gene: TRBJ1-5; clone size: many; D gene: -; V gene: TRBV30; CDR3 protein: CAWSVSRDTETHF; CDR3 DNA: TGTGCCTGGAGTGTATCGCGGGACACGGAGACTCATTTT
J gene: TRBJ2-7; clone size: many; D gene: -; V gene: TRBV12-3/TRBV12-4; CDR3 protein: CASSSQDFPYEQYF; CDR3 DNA: TGTGCCAGCAGTTCGCAGGACTTTCCCTACGAGCAGTACTTC
J gene: TRBJ2-5; clone size: -; D gene: TRBD1; V gene: TRBV18; CDR3 protein: CASSPMGQGETQYF; CDR3 DNA: TGTGCCAGCTCACCGATGGGACAGGGAGAGACCCAGTACTTC
J gene: TRBJ1-1; clone size: -; D gene: -; V gene: TRBV28; CDR3 protein: CASSPSSGEAFF; CDR3 DNA: TGTGCCAGCAGCCCTTCTTCCGGTGAAGCTTTCTTT
J gene: TRBJ2-2; clone size: many; D gene: -; V gene: TRBV7-9; CDR3 protein: CASSLFRLAIGSTGELFF; CDR3 DNA: TGTGCCAGCAGCTTATTTCGCCTCGCAATCGGGTCCACCGGGGAGCTGTTTTTT
J gene: TRBJ2-1; clone size: many; D gene: TRBD2; V gene: TRBV7-3; CDR3 protein: CASSLIPAGGGGEQFF; CDR3 DNA: TGTGCCAGCAGCTTAATTCCAGCGGGAGGCGGGGGTGAGCAGTTCTTC
J gene: TRBJ1-2; clone size: many; D gene: -; V gene: TRBV29-1; CDR3 protein: CSVVRERDGYTF; CDR3 DNA: TGCAGCGTTGTCAGGGAAAGGGATGGCTACACCTTC
J gene: TRBJ1-2; clone size: few; D gene: -; V gene: TRBV28; CDR3 protein: CASSRPGHGYGYTF; CDR3 DNA: TGTGCCAGCAGTCGGCCGGGACACGGGTATGGCTACACCTTC
J gene: TRBJ1-1; clone size: -; D gene: -; V gene: TRBV18; CDR3 protein: CASSPRGIAEAFF; CDR3 DNA: TGTGCCAGCTCCCCCAGGGGAATCGCTGAAGCTTTCTTT